Listed below are T cell receptor beta chains from one sample, sequenced in a study of blood T cell repertoires in COVID-19. Repertoires were generated with immunoSEQ multiplex PCR, while TCRdb's copy carries only in-frame clones and drops some. The sample yields 200,000 to 250,000 clones, roughly nine tenths seen once. The sample taken for sequencing was PBMCs or T cells enriched from blood (not recorded which). The receptors derive from a man aged 25-45 years who had recovered from COVID-19. The CDR3 runs from the conserved cysteine through the conserved F or W. The order of the fields is J gene, D gene, V gene, clone size, CDR3 length, CDR3 DNA, CDR3 protein. The D gene is left open where the match is weak. Rows give clone size only sometimes, using once, few, many, or a class for an expanded clone.

TRBJ2-3	TRBD2	TRBV7-2	.	16	TGTGCCAGCAGCTTGAGAACGGGGGGGCGCAGAGATACGCAGTATTTT	CASSLRTGGRRDTQYF
TRBJ1-4	.	TRBV5-4	.	16	TGTGCCAGCAGCTTCCGACGCCTGGGACAAGAGGAAAAACTGTTTTTT	CASSFRRLGQEEKLFF
TRBJ2-7	TRBD2	TRBV7-8	once	14	TGTGCCAGCACTTTCTTGGGGGGGGGCTACGAGCAGTACTTC	CASTFLGGGYEQYF
TRBJ2-3	.	TRBV3-1/TRBV3-2	.	15	TGTGCCAGCAGCCAAGATACCTACCCCACAGATACGCAGTATTTT	CASSQDTYPTDTQYF
TRBJ1-5	.	TRBV28	.	16	TGTGCCAGCAGTTTCTTGGGGCCGCACGGCTCAGGGCCCCAGCATTTT	CASSFLGPHGSGPQHF
TRBJ1-2	TRBD1	TRBV5-1	.	14	TGCGCCAGCAGCCTGGGACAGGGAAACTATGGCTACACCTTC	CASSLGQGNYGYTF
TRBJ2-7	TRBD2	TRBV4-1	.	15	TGCGCCAGCAGCCAAAACACCCTAGCGGGAGTAGAGCAGTACTTC	CASSQNTLAGVEQYF
TRBJ1-4	.	TRBV7-9	.	13	TGTGCCAGCAGCTTAGACTCCTATGAAAAACTGTTTTTT	CASSLDSYEKLFF
TRBJ1-2	.	TRBV19	.	14	TGTGCCAGTATTCTACGAGGGGGAAGTTATGGCTACACCTTC	CASILRGGSYGYTF
TRBJ1-2	TRBD1	TRBV18	.	14	TGTGCCAGCTCACCCAAGGGACAGGGAAGCGGCTACACCTTC	CASSPKGQGSGYTF
TRBJ1-6	.	TRBV28	few	13	TGTGCCAGCAGCCGGACCGGGGGAACGCCCCTCCACTTT	CASSRTGGTPLHF
TRBJ1-2	.	TRBV20-1	.	10	TGCAGTGCGGGGAGGGGAGGCTACACCTTC	CSAGRGGYTF
TRBJ1-5	.	TRBV21-1	.	17	TGTGCCAGCAGCAAAGGGCAACAGGGGGCCGGCAATCAGCCCCAGCATTTT	CASSKGQQGAGNQPQHF
TRBJ2-7	TRBD1	TRBV14	.	13	TGTGCCAGCAGCCCTCAGGGGGCGAGAGAGCAGTACTTC	CASSPQGAREQYF
TRBJ2-7	TRBD1	TRBV28	.	19	TGTGCCAGCAGCCTAACCGGGACAGGGGAGTCTACGCCTTCCTACGAGCAGTACTTC	CASSLTGTGESTPSYEQYF
TRBJ1-5	.	TRBV30	.	15	TGTGCCTGGAGCGACAGACAGAATAGCAATCAGCCCCAGCATTTT	CAWSDRQNSNQPQHF
TRBJ2-7	.	TRBV19	.	15	TGTGCCAGTAGTATGGGGGGGCGTAGCTCCTACGAGCAGTACTTC	CASSMGGRSSYEQYF
TRBJ1-4	.	TRBV6-7	.	16	TGTGCCAGCAGTACCGGAGAACAACGGAGAAATGAAAAACTGTTTTTT	CASSTGEQRRNEKLFF
TRBJ2-7	TRBD2	TRBV9	.	17	TGTGCCAGCAGCGTAGGTAGCGGGGGGGCCGTGTTGGGCGAGCAGTACTTC	CASSVGSGGAVLGEQYF
TRBJ2-3	.	TRBV9	.	14	TGTGCCAGCAGCGTAGCTTTGGTCAGAGATACGCAGTATTTT	CASSVALVRDTQYF
TRBJ1-3	.	TRBV6-5	.	13	TGTGCCAGCAGCTTACAGGGTGGAAACACCATATATTTT	CASSLQGGNTIYF
TRBJ2-2	.	TRBV7-7	.	15	TGTGCCAGCAGCCCGACAGGAGCCAACACCGGGGAGCTGTTTTTT	CASSPTGANTGELFF
TRBJ2-5	TRBD1	TRBV7-9	once	16	TGTGCCAGCAGCTTGCGGCGACAGGGAATCCAAGAGACCCAGTACTTC	CASSLRRQGIQETQYF
TRBJ2-7	.	TRBV14	.	13	TGTGCCAGCAGCCAGCTCCAGACCTACGAGCAGTACTTC	CASSQLQTYEQYF
TRBJ2-5	.	TRBV5-1	once	13	TGCGCCAGTTCATTAGCAGAGGCAAAGACCCAGTACTTC	CASSLAEAKTQYF
TRBJ2-3	TRBD1	TRBV6-5	once	15	TGTGCCAGCAATATGGGACAGGGCTTTGCAGATACGCAGTATTTT	CASNMGQGFADTQYF
TRBJ2-2	.	TRBV10-3	.	16	TGTGCCATCAGAATGGACAGAACCTCGAACACCGGGGAGCTGTTTTTT	CAIRMDRTSNTGELFF
TRBJ1-5	.	TRBV5-5	.	11	TGTGCCAGCAGCTTAGGAGGGCCCCAGCATTTT	CASSLGGPQHF
TRBJ2-5	TRBD2	TRBV7-2	once	15	TGTGCCAGCAGCTCCTGGACTAGCGGGGGGGAGACCCAGTACTTC	CASSSWTSGGETQYF
TRBJ2-1	TRBD2	TRBV11-1	.	15	TGTGCCAGCAGCTTTAATAGCGGGAGACAGAATGAGCAGTTCTTC	CASSFNSGRQNEQFF
TRBJ1-1	.	TRBV4-1	.	14	TGCGCCAGCAGCCACCTCTCCAGAGGGACTGAAGCTTTCTTT	CASSHLSRGTEAFF
TRBJ2-3	.	TRBV15	.	15	TGTGCCACCAGCAGTTTGGGCGGAGCGGGTGATACGCAGTATTTT	CATSSLGGAGDTQYF
TRBJ1-5	.	TRBV16	.	14	TGTGCCAGCAGCCAAAGGCAGGGCGATCAGCCCCAGCATTTT	CASSQRQGDQPQHF
TRBJ1-2	TRBD1	TRBV4-3	once	17	TGCGCCAGCAGCCAAGCTGCCAGGGGGCTAATATTCTATGGCTACACCTTC	CASSQAARGLIFYGYTF
TRBJ2-5	.	TRBV21-1	.	16	TGTGCCAGCAGCAGTTCCCCCAGAACCCCGGGGGAGACCCAGTACTTC	CASSSSPRTPGETQYF
TRBJ1-4	TRBD1	TRBV6-1	.	17	TGTGCCAGCAGTGATGACAGACAGGGGGGAACTAATGAAAAACTGTTTTTT	CASSDDRQGGTNEKLFF